Listed here are 19 T cell receptor beta chains from one sample, sequenced in a study of blood T cell repertoires in COVID-19. Data came from immunoSEQ multiplex PCR; TCRdb stores just in-frame clones and leaves some out. In the table there are about 270,000 clones, approximately 86% of which are singletons. Sequences were obtained from peripheral blood. These receptors were collected from a woman in her late teens or twenties with acute or convalescent COVID-19.

Note on this clone: A junction end diverges from the germline sequence, so it may reflect a read error. The chain recombines TRBV29-1 with TRBJ2-7; 12 bases fit TRBD2. CDR3 size: 12 residues. Germline lookup yields CDR1 SQVTM and CDR2 ANQGSEA. CDR3 protein: CSVGLAGVEEYF. The CDR3 bases are TGCAGCGTTGGACTAGCGGGAGTCGAGGAGTACTTC.

This sequence joins TRBV18 and TRBJ1-2; D remains unclear. There are 17 residues in the CDR3. Trimming pared 0 bases from V and 2 bases from J, leaving 16 bases between. Per germline, CDR1 KGHSH and CDR2 LQKENI. CDR3 protein: CASSPPRGGWVNYGYTF. In DNA form, the CDR3 reads TGTGCCAGCTCACCACCGCGAGGTGGTTGGGTCAACTATGGCTACACCTTC. The whole variable domain, remainder taken from reference TRBV18 and TRBJ1-2, is NAGVMQNPRHLVRRRGQEARLRCSPMKGHSHVYWYRQLPEEGLKFMVYLQKENIIDESGMPKERFSAEFPKEGPSILRIQQVVRGDSAAYFCASSPPRGGWVNYGYTFGSGTRLTVV.

This rearrangement joins TRBV4-3 to TRBJ2-7; 7 bases line up with TRBD2. The germline V gene encodes CDR1 LGHNA and CDR2 YSLEER. J gave up 13 bases and V 1 base, and 13 bases lay outside the gene matches. This CDR3 is built from 14 residues. In nucleotides, the CDR3 is TGCGCCAGCAGCCAAGGACTAGCTGCCGACACGAAATACTTC. This encodes CASSQGLAADTKYF.

Points on this clone: Other DNA sequences from this sample encode an identical CDR3 as well. The CDR3 loop reads CASSQRLAGANTGELFF. The CDR3 DNA reads as TGTGCCAGCAGTCAACGATTAGCGGGAGCCAACACCGGGGAGCTGTTTTTT. This rearrangement joins TRBV6-6 to TRBJ2-2, with TRBD2 matching over 9 bases. Germline-derived CDR1 and CDR2 are MNHNY and SVGAGI (reference sequence). V shed 5 bases and J 2 bases; nucleotides not matched to a gene: 9. The CDR3 runs to 17 residues.

This clone was picked up one time. The gene calls are TRBV30 and TRBJ2-2; TRBD1 aligns across 11 bases. J was trimmed by 1 base and V by 1 base; bases with no gene match: 2. CDR1 is GTSNPN, CDR2 SVGIG, per germline (reference sequence). The CDR3 runs 16 residues. The CDR3 sequence is CAWSAGTGGNTGELFF. Written as DNA, the CDR3 is TGTGCCTGGAGTGCCGGGACAGGGGGGAACACCGGGGAGCTGTTTTTT.

In DNA, the CDR3 is TGTGCCAGCAGCCCCCCGGGACAGATAAACACTGAAGCTTTCTTT. It codes for CASSPPGQINTEAFF. The chain carries TRBV3-1 (or the pseudogene TRBV3-2) and TRBJ1-1; 7 bases fit TRBD1. CDR3 length: 15 residues. Germline V gives CDR1 LGHDT, CDR2 YNNKEL (reference sequence). V gave up 4 bases and J gave up 2 bases; unmatched junction bases: 7.

J is TRBJ2-7 and V is TRBV4-3; TRBD2 matches 16 bases. The germline V gene has CDR1 LGHNA and CDR2 YSLEER. This CDR3 is built from 18 residues. The V and J ends lost 4 bases and 5 bases, in that order; junction bases with no gene match: 11. This chain's CDR3 is CASSPGLAGGPWRDEQYF. The DNA for the CDR3 is TGCGCCAGCAGCCCGGGACTAGCGGGAGGGCCGTGGCGGGACGAGCAGTACTTC.

This clone occurred a few times. The chain joins TRBV2 to TRBJ2-1, with 9 bases lining up with TRBD1. J was trimmed by 2 bases and V by 7 bases; bases with no gene match: 6. CDR3 length equals 15 residues. The germline V gene has CDR1 SNHLY and CDR2 FYNNEI. The CDR3 DNA reads TGTGCCAGCACCGAGGACAGGGGACCCTACAATGAGCAGTTCTTC. Its protein is CASTEDRGPYNEQFF.

This clone was recorded only once. The chain links TRBV28 to TRBJ2-5; D may be TRBD1 (5 bases). This CDR3 is 14 amino acids long. The germline V gene has CDR1 MDHEN and CDR2 SYDVKM. With 5 bases removed from V and 5 bases from J, the gap between germline ends came to 15 bases. The CDR3 region is CASSRPQGSETQYF. For the CDR3, the DNA is TGTGCCAGCAGTCGGCCTCAGGGTTCCGAGACCCAGTACTTC.

The rearrangement joins TRBV2 to TRBJ2-7, with TRBD1 identical over 7 bases. The length of the CDR3 is 11 residues. Trimming cost V 9 bases and J 6 bases; bases outside gene matches: 5. Germline loops: CDR1 SNHLY, CDR2 FYNNEI. In nucleotides, the CDR3 is TGTGCCAGGGGACAGCCTGGCGAGCAGTACTTC. Its protein product is CARGQPGEQYF.

This clone has just one count. The rearrangement links TRBV5-5 to TRBJ2-1; TRBD2 aligns across 11 bases. This CDR3 has 17 residues. J was trimmed by 7 bases and V by 3 bases; bases with no gene match: 12. Per germline, CDR1 SGHKS and CDR2 YYEKEE (reference sequence). CDR3: CASSSRRLAGFGNEQFF. The CDR3 DNA follows: TGTGCCAGCAGCTCACGACGACTAGCGGGATTTGGTAATGAGCAGTTCTTC.

The V and J genes are TRBV16 and TRBJ2-1; weak D call: TRBD2 (6 bases). CDR1 is KGHSY, CDR2 FQNENV, per germline. The length of the CDR3 is 15 residues. V shed 2 bases and J shed 7 bases, with 15 bases lying between them. The CDR3 protein is CASSQLGPRGNEQFF. CDR3 bases: TGTGCCAGCAGCCAACTGGGGCCCCGGGGGAATGAGCAGTTCTTC.

This sequence joins TRBV5-8 and TRBJ1-1; 10 bases agree with TRBD1. This CDR3 has 13 residues. V lost 4 bases and J lost 7; bases outside the gene matches: 4. Per the germline V gene, CDR1 is SGHTS and CDR2 is YDEGEE. CDR3 in DNA: TGTGCCAGCAGCGGGGACAGGGGAGATGAAGCTTTCTTT. Protein product: CASSGDRGDEAFF.

This sequence joins TRBV21-1 and TRBJ2-7; TRBD2, the table's D call, was not compared with the DNA. TRBV21-1 is a recognized pseudogene. This CDR3 has 12 amino acids. CDR3 DNA sequence: TGTGCCAGCCCGGGGGATCCCTACGAGCAGTACTTC. Translated, it gives CASPGDPYEQYF.

The chain has TRBV7-8 and TRBJ1-1; D remains unclear. Germline CDR1 SGHVS, CDR2 FQNEAQ. This CDR3 region has 12 residues. Trimming took off 5 bases at V and 1 base at J, with 5 bases between the two ends. The CDR3 coding sequence is TGTGCCAGCAGCGCACAGAACACTGAAGCTTTCTTT. Its translation is CASSAQNTEAFF.

The V gene is TRBV13, the J gene TRBJ1-2; D is perhaps TRBD1 (6 bases). CDR1 is PRHDT, CDR2 FYEKMQ, per germline (reference sequence). V lost 7 bases, J lost 6 bases, and 18 bases lay in between. The CDR3 runs 14 residues. CDR3 amino acids: CASTNPTGRDGYTF. The CDR3 region has the DNA TGTGCCAGCACCAACCCCACAGGGCGTGATGGCTACACCTTC.

The J gene is TRBJ2-1, the V gene TRBV7-6; TRBD2 aligns across 12 bases. Germline V lookup: CDR1 SGHVS, CDR2 FNYEAQ. Trimming cost V 1 base and J 9 bases; bases outside gene matches: 19. The CDR3 runs to 20 residues. The DNA for the CDR3 is TGTGCCAGCAGCTTAGTGGGCTACTCTCGAAGACTAGCGGGAGAGGTTGAGCAGTTCTTC. Translation: CASSLVGYSRRLAGEVEQFF.

The CDR3 loop reads CASSQGAVGRGEQYF. CDR3 bases: TGCGCCAGCAGCCAAGGAGCTGTCGGGAGAGGCGAGCAGTACTTC. The V gene is TRBV4-3, the J gene TRBJ2-7; maybe TRBD2 (6 bases). This CDR3 region has 15 residues. V dropped 1 base and J dropped 6 bases, with 16 bases sitting between them. Germline values: CDR1 LGHNA, CDR2 YSLEER.

The V and J genes are TRBV7-8 and TRBJ2-1; a weak D match, TRBD1 (5 bases). V lost 6 bases and J 7 bases, leaving 7 bases between the germline ends. The CDR3 runs 11 residues. Per germline, CDR1 SGHVS and CDR2 FQNEAQ. The CDR3 here is CASRTVNEQFF. CDR3 nucleotide sequence: TGTGCCAGCAGGACAGTTAATGAGCAGTTCTTC.